Listed below are T cell receptor beta chains from one sample, sequenced in a study of T-cell reconstitution after alpha-beta-depleted transplantation in children. TCRdb recomputed calls from the PCR reads with MiXCR, one row per CDR3 protein. The sample consists of approximately 300,000 distinct CDR3 sequences, about 9.4% of them appearing once. The starting material was PBMCs, obtained before TCRalphabeta/CD19-depleted stem cell transplant. These receptors originate from a boy younger than two with acute myeloid leukemia, due to receive a stem cell transplant. Both conserved end residues are part of each CDR3. The D gene is left open where the match is weak. Some rows have no size entry. The others give once, few or many, or a class for an expanded clone.

TRBV7-9	many	TRBJ2-1	NA	CASSLAPHRANEQFF	TGTGCCAGCAGCTTAGCGCCGCACAGGGCCAATGAGCAGTTCTTC
TRBV14	few	TRBJ2-7	NA	CASSQGKVGRGYEQYF	TGTGCCAGCAGCCAAGGGAAGGTAGGCAGGGGCTACGAGCAGTACTTC
TRBV6-5	many	TRBJ2-1	TRBD1	CASSYRQGSNEQFF	TGTGCCAGCAGTTACCGACAGGGCAGCAATGAGCAGTTCTTC
TRBV19	NA	TRBJ2-5	TRBD2	CASSRGASGQETQYF	TGTGCCAGTAGTAGGGGGGCTAGCGGGCAAGAGACCCAGTACTTC
TRBV7-2	NA	TRBJ2-1	NA	CASSLVGGGVGEQFF	TGTGCCAGCAGCTTAGTAGGAGGGGGGGTAGGGGAGCAGTTCTTC
TRBV2	NA	TRBJ2-1	TRBD2	CASSEEGTSDYNEQFF	TGTGCCAGCAGTGAGGAAGGGACTAGCGATTACAATGAGCAGTTCTTC
TRBV5-4	many	TRBJ2-1	NA	CASSLTSSYNEQFF	TGTGCCAGCAGCTTGACTAGCTCCTACAATGAGCAGTTCTTC
TRBV7-2	many	TRBJ2-1	TRBD2	CASSLVLAGGTNEQFF	TGTGCCAGCAGCTTAGTACTAGCGGGGGGGACCAATGAGCAGTTCTTC
TRBV27	many	TRBJ2-1	NA	CASSLSTLGRNNNEQFF	TGTGCCAGCAGTTTATCCACTCTAGGACGAAACAACAATGAGCAGTTCTTC
TRBV7-2	many	TRBJ2-1	NA	CASSPLGSSYNEQFF	TGTGCCAGCAGCCCTCTCGGGAGTTCCTACAATGAGCAGTTCTTC
TRBV5-5	many	TRBJ2-2	TRBD1	CASSFPTGTNTGELFF	TGTGCCAGCAGCTTCCCGACAGGGACCAACACCGGGGAGCTGTTTTTT
TRBV23-1	NA	TRBJ2-2	NA	CASSQCPRRVMNTGELFF	TGCGCCAGCAGTCAATGCCCTCGCAGGGTGATGAACACCGGGGAGCTGTTTTTT
TRBV7-2	many	TRBJ2-3	TRBD2	CASSKGLNTDTQYF	TGTGCCAGCAGCAAGGGACTAAACACAGATACGCAGTATTTT
TRBV28	many	TRBJ2-7	NA	CASSNTRGRSYEQYF	TGTGCCAGCAGCAATACCAGGGGACGGTCCTACGAGCAGTACTTC
TRBV7-3	many	TRBJ1-2	NA	CASSLTGEGYGYTF	TGTGCCAGCAGCTTAACCGGGGAAGGCTATGGCTACACCTTC
TRBV2	many	TRBJ2-7	NA	CASSAGTAYEQYF	TGTGCCAGCAGTGCCGGGACTGCCTACGAGCAGTACTTC
TRBV28	NA	TRBJ2-7	NA	CASTPSPLRTYEQYF	TGTGCCAGCACTCCTTCCCCTCTCCGAACCTACGAGCAGTACTTC
TRBV20-1	many	TRBJ1-2	NA	CSARDPSEARDYGYTF	TGCAGTGCTAGAGATCCCTCAGAAGCCAGGGACTATGGCTACACCTTC
TRBV6-5	many	TRBJ2-3	NA	CASTGADTDTQYF	TGTGCCAGCACGGGGGCGGACACAGATACGCAGTATTTT
TRBV6-2/TRBV6-3	NA	TRBJ1-5	TRBD1	CASRTGGYSNQPQHF	TGTGCCAGCAGGACAGGGGGCTATAGCAATCAGCCCCAGCATTTT
TRBV4-1	many	TRBJ1-4	TRBD1	CASSLDRGVGEEKLFF	TGCGCCAGCAGCCTTGACAGGGGAGTTGGTGAAGAAAAACTGTTTTTT
TRBV15	NA	TRBJ1-4	NA	CATSRPGGRGEKLFF	TGTGCCACCAGCAGGCCGGGGGGACGGGGCGAAAAACTGTTTTTT
TRBV3-1	many	TRBJ1-2	NA	CASSQGPVYYGYTF	TGTGCCAGCAGCCAAGGACCGGTGTACTATGGCTACACCTTC
TRBV10-3	NA	TRBJ2-1	TRBD2	CAISDSGGGWNEQFF	TGTGCCATCAGTGATTCTGGGGGGGGGTGGAATGAGCAGTTCTTC
TRBV5-1	many	TRBJ2-5	NA	CASSLESETQYF	TGCGCCAGCAGCTTGGAATCCGAGACCCAGTACTTC